This passage covers 14 T cell receptor beta chains from one sample sequenced in a study of beta chain features in type 1 diabetes (dated by TCRdb to the late 2010s). Results and caveats for the whole study, not just this receptor: Type 1 diabetes patients showed a moderate but significant shortening of TCRB CDR3 length in all four CD4+ subsets.

For these TCRs, the target antigens are not known. The library came from the immunoSEQ multiplex PCR assay. The High Capacity cDNA Reverse Transcription Kit was used to reverse transcribe all of the isolated RNA, meaning that expressed TCRB transcripts were what got sequenced. Imported from immuneACCESS, the table was reduced by TCRdb to in-frame sequences with V and J called. These copies leave out some clones; in studies compared against another copy, an unresolved V gene accounts for under half, and the cause of the remainder is not known. Here the sample has 600,000 to 700,000 clones; roughly an eighth occur a single time. The top ten hold 0.09% to 0.15% of the sample. The sequenced sample was naive CD4+ T cells from blood. The cell subset or site label, read with the paper, signifies: true naive CD4+ T cells. All receptors derive from a man in his thirties or forties with type 1 diabetes.

The chain links TRBV5-1 to TRBJ1-2; D might be TRBD1 (5 bases). The CDR3 loop spans 15 amino acids. CDR1 SGHRS and CDR2 YFSETQ come from the germline V gene. V was clipped by 0 bases and J by 3 bases, with 12 bases between them. DNA of the CDR3: TGCGCCAGCAGCTTGGGAAACGGGGCTTACTATGGCTACACCTTC. Protein product: CASSLGNGAYYGYTF.

This clone has more than one count but fewer than ten. CDR3 DNA sequence: TGTGCCAGCAGCTTACGGACAACTGAAAATAGCAATCAGCCCCAGCATTTT. Its translation: CASSLRTTENSNQPQHF. The chain combines TRBV11-2 with TRBJ1-5; D may be TRBD1 (5 bases). The CDR3 totals 17 residues. Germline lookup yields CDR1 SGHAT and CDR2 FQNNGV. Trimming removed 2 bases from V and 0 bases from J, with 14 bases in between.

This rearrangement joins TRBV11-2 to TRBJ2-1, with TRBD1 as a possible D gene (6 bases). The germline V gene has CDR1 SGHAT and CDR2 FQNNGV. Trimming removed 5 bases from V and 10 bases from J, with 18 bases in between. The CDR3 covers 14 residues. In nucleotides, the CDR3 is TGTGCCAGCAGCCGTACCACTACCGACAGGGAGCAGTTCTTC. It translates to CASSRTTTDREQFF.

This clone was picked up a small number of times. The rearrangement links TRBV29-1 to TRBJ1-3; D not resolved. Germline V gene data show CDR1 as SQVTM and CDR2 as ANQGSEA. Trimming removed 1 base from V and 3 bases from J, with 13 bases in between. The CDR3 totals 15 residues. The CDR3 region has the DNA TGCAGCGTTGAAGTAGGAGGGAACCTTGGAAACACCATATATTTT. Amino acid sequence: CSVEVGGNLGNTIYF.

The chain carries TRBV28 and TRBJ1-6, with 12 bases lining up with TRBD1. The CDR3 extends over 14 amino acids. V lost 7 bases and J lost 14; bases outside the gene matches: 9. Germline values: CDR1 MDHEN, CDR2 SYDVKM. The CDR3 region has the DNA TGTGCCAGCATCACCGGGACAGGGGGCCTCACCCTCCACTTT. Protein product: CASITGTGGLTLHF. Drawing the rest from reference TRBV28 and TRBJ1-6, the complete variable domain is DVKVTQSSRYLVKRTGEKVFLECVQDMDHENMFWYRQDPGLGLRLIYFSYDVKMKEKGDIPEGYSVSREKKERFSLILESASTNQTSMYLCASITGTGGLTLHFGNGTRLTVT.

This clone appeared a few times. The gene calls are TRBV12-5 and TRBJ1-2; D perhaps matches TRBD1 (6 bases). The V and J ends lost 9 bases and 0 bases respectively, with 14 bases between them. Germline-derived CDR1 and CDR2 are LGHNT and FRNRAP. The CDR3 totals 14 residues. DNA of the CDR3: TGTGCTAGACAAGAGGGGGTCCCTAACTATGGCTACACCTTC. Protein: CARQEGVPNYGYTF.

This clone has just a few counts. This same CDR3 is encoded by further DNA sequences in the sample. This chain uses TRBV18 with TRBJ1-2; no reliable D call. Per germline, CDR1 KGHSH and CDR2 LQKENI. This CDR3 is built from 11 residues. V lost 3 bases and J lost 6, with 5 bases in between. This CDR3 is CASSPGDGYTF. CDR3 DNA sequence: TGTGCCAGCTCACCTGGGGATGGCTACACCTTC.

This CDR3 is CSVERSSSSGNTIYF. The CDR3, as DNA: TGCAGCGTTGAAAGGTCCTCGAGCTCTGGAAACACCATATATTTT. This sequence joins TRBV29-1 and TRBJ1-3; D is unresolved. Germline loops: CDR1 SQVTM, CDR2 ANQGSEA. The CDR3 is 15 residues long. Trimming took off 2 bases at V and 0 bases at J, with 11 bases between the two ends.

The table lists this clone with a few counts. The V gene is TRBV21-1, the J gene TRBJ2-1; TRBD1, as called in the table, went unchecked against the DNA. TRBV21-1 is a listed pseudogene. CDR3 length equals 16 residues. In DNA, the CDR3 is TGTGCCAGCAGCAAAGAGGACAGGGCGACCTACAATGAGCAGTTCTTC. This gives the protein CASSKEDRATYNEQFF.

There are a few counts of this clone. The CDR3 sequence is CASSEGPRGIAETQYF. CDR3 coding DNA: TGTGCCAGCAGTGAAGGGCCCCGGGGGATTGCTGAGACCCAGTACTTC. This chain joins TRBV25-1 and TRBJ2-5; D possibly corresponds to TRBD2 (6 bases). V dropped 2 bases and J dropped 5 bases, with 18 bases sitting between them. CDR3 length: 16 residues. Germline assignment: CDR1 MGHDK and CDR2 SYGVNS.

The chain links TRBV5-1 to TRBJ2-2; no definite D call. CDR3 length: 12 amino acids. Trimming left V 5 bases short and J 1 base short, with 3 bases between. The V gene's germline CDR1 is SGHRS and CDR2 YFSETQ. CDR3 residues: CASRVNTGELFF. DNA for the CDR3: TGCGCCAGCAGGGTGAACACCGGGGAGCTGTTTTTT.

This clone has just a few counts. The chain links TRBV27 to TRBJ2-5; 8 bases match TRBD1. This CDR3 has 17 amino acids. The V gene end was trimmed by 6 bases and the J gene end by 5 bases; junction bases not matched to a gene: 17. Germline V gene lookup returns CDR1 MNHEY and CDR2 SMNVEV (reference sequence). CDR3 DNA: TGTGCCAGCAGGCCCTACGATTTCAGGGGGCGCACCGAGACCCAGTACTTC. Its translation is CASRPYDFRGRTETQYF.

The chain recombines TRBV19 with TRBJ2-2; D is undetermined. Germline V lookup: CDR1 LNHDA, CDR2 SQIVND (reference sequence). V was pared by 1 base and J by 4 bases, with 13 bases between. This CDR3 is 16 amino acids long. CDR3 residues: CASSIGKGPGTGELFF. CDR3 sequence (DNA): TGTGCCAGTAGTATAGGAAAGGGCCCGGGCACCGGGGAGCTGTTTTTT.

The rearrangement links TRBV9 to TRBJ1-6; D is perhaps TRBD1 (5 bases). With 6 bases removed from V and 7 bases from J, the gap between germline ends came to 14 bases. Germline CDR1 reads SGDLS; CDR2 reads YYNGEE. CDR3 size: 14 residues. This CDR3 is CASTSQGANSPLHF. In DNA form, the CDR3 reads TGTGCCAGCACTAGTCAGGGTGCGAATTCACCCCTCCACTTT.